Below, 8 T cell receptor beta chains from the same sample are listed, as sequenced in a study of blood T cells in healthy people across ages. A second PCR of about 6 to 12 cycles used a sample-barcoded 5' primer and a J-beta primer mix. TCRdb ran MiXCR on the 5' RACE reads and lists one entry per CDR3 protein. Here the sample spans hundreds of thousands of distinct CDR3 sequences, around 36% being singletons. Sequencing input: blood. Receptors were obtained from a man younger than 35 in good health.

This clonotype was observed once. This may stem from a read error, because a much larger clone lies one nucleotide away. The chain recombines TRBV7-2 with TRBJ1-2; possibly TRBD1 for D (6 bases). The CDR3 totals 13 residues. V lost 4 bases to trimming and J lost 6 bases, with 12 bases between them. CDR1 and CDR2 (germline): SGHTA, FQGNSA. The CDR3, as DNA: TGTGCCAGCAGCTGTAGGACAGACCATGGCTACACCTTC. Translated, it gives CASSCRTDHGYTF.

Remarks on this clonotype: This may be a read error: a much more frequent sequence differs by one nucleotide. The chain recombines TRBV3-1 with TRBJ2-5, with unresolved D. V was clipped by 3 bases and J by 0 bases, with 5 bases between them. CDR1 is LGHDT, CDR2 YNNKEL, per germline (reference sequence). The CDR3 has 13 residues. The chain's CDR3 is CASSHGNQETQYF. The CDR3 DNA follows: TGTGCCAGCAGCCACGGCAACCAAGAGACCCAGTACTTC.

The V call is TRBV29-1, the J call TRBJ2-1; 8 positions match TRBD1. This CDR3 comprises 13 residues. The V segment lost 7 bases and the J segment 8 bases; nucleotides outside the gene matches: 10. Germline CDR1 SQVTM, CDR2 ANQGSEA. The CDR3 is CSGLRTGMYEQFF. The CDR3 bases are TGCAGCGGCCTTAGGACAGGGATGTATGAGCAGTTCTTC.

In DNA, the CDR3 is TGTGCCAGCAGCAAGGGACTAGCGGGGTGGGAAGGCACGCAGTATTTT. It yields the protein CASSKGLAGWEGTQYF. This sequence joins TRBV7-2 and TRBJ2-3, with 13 nucleotides matching TRBD2. J lost 9 bases, V lost 5 bases, and 11 bases had no gene match. Germline values: CDR1 SGHTA, CDR2 FQGNSA. The CDR3 is 16 amino acids.

The V and J genes are TRBV11-2 and TRBJ1-2; TRBD1 agrees at 8 bases. V lost 4 bases and J lost 8; bases outside the gene matches: 6. The CDR3 has 13 residues. Per germline, CDR1 SGHAT and CDR2 FQNNGV. The DNA of the CDR3 is TGTGCCAGCAGCTCCCCCCGGACAGGGGGCTACACCTTC. Its translation: CASSSPRTGGYTF.

This clonotype was counted only a few times. The chain combines TRBV25-1 with TRBJ2-3; TRBD1 might be the D (6 bases). Trimming cost V 1 base and J 1 base, with 9 bases left between them. Germline CDR1 is MGHDK and CDR2 is SYGVNS. The CDR3 totals 15 residues. The CDR3 DNA is TGTGCCAGCAGTGAATTGGACAGCCGCACAGATACGCAGTATTTT. Protein sequence: CASSELDSRTDTQYF.

The V and J genes are TRBV9 and TRBJ1-4, with a tentative D call TRBD1 (6 bases). Germline V gene data show CDR1 as SGDLS and CDR2 as YYNGEE. V was clipped by 3 bases and J by 3 bases, with 12 bases between them. CDR3 size: 15 residues. The CDR3 coding sequence is TGTGCCAGCAGCGGTGTGGACAGATCTAATGAAAAACTGTTTTTT. It is translated as CASSGVDRSNEKLFF.

The genes are TRBV4-2 and TRBJ1-1; 12 nucleotides agree with TRBD1. The V gene end was trimmed by 2 bases and the J gene end by 7 bases; junction bases not matched to a gene: 5. CDR3 length equals 15 residues. CDR1 and CDR2 (germline): LGHNA, YNFKEQ. CDR3 sequence: CASSQPGQGAFEAFF. In nucleotides, the CDR3 is TGTGCCAGCAGCCAACCGGGACAGGGGGCTTTTGAAGCTTTCTTT.